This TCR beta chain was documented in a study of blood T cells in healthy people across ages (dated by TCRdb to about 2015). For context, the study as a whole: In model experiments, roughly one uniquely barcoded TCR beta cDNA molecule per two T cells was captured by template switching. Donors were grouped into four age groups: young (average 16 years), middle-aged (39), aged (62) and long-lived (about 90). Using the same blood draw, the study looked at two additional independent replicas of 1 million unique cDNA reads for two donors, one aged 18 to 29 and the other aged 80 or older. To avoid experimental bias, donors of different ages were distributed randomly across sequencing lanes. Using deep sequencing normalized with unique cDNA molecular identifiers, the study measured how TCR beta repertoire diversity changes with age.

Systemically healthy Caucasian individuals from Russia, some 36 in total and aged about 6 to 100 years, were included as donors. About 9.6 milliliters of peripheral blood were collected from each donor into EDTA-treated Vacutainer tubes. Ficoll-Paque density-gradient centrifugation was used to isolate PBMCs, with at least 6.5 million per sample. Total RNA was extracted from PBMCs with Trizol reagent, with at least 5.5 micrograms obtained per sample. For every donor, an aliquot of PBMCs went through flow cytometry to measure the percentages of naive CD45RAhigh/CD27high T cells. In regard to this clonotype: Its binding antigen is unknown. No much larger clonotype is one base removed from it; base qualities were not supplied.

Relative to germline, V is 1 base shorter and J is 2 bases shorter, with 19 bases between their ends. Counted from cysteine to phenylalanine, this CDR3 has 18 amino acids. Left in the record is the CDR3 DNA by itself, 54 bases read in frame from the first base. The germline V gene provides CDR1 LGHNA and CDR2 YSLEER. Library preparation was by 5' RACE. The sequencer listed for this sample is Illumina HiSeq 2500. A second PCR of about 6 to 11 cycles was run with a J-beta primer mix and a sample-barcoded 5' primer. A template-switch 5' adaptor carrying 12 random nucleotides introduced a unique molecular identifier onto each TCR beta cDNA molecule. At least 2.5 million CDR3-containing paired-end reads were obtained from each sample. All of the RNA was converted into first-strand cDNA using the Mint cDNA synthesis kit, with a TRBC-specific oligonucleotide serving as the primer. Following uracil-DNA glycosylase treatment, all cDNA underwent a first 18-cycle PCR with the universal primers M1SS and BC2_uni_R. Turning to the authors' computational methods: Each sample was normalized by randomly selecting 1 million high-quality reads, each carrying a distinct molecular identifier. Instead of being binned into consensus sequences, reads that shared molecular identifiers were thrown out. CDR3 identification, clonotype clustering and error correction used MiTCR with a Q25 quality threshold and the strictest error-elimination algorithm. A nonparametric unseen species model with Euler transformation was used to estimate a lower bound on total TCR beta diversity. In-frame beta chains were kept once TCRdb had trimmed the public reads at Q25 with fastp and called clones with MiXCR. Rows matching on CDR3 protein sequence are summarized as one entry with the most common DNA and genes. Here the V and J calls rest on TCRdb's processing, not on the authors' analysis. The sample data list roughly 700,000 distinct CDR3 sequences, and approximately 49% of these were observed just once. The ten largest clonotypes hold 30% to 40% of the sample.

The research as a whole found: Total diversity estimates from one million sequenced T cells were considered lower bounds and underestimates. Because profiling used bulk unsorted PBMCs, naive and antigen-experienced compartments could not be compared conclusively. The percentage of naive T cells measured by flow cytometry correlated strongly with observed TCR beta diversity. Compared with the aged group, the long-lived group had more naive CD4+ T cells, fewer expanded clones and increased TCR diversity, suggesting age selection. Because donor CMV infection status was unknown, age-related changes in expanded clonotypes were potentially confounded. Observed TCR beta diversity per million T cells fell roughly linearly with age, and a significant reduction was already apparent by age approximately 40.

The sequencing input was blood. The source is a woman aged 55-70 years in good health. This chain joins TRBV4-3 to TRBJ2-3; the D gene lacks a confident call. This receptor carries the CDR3 CASSQAAPRSTDTDTQYF. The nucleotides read TGCGCCAGCAGCCAAGCAGCACCCAGGTCTACTGACACAGATACGCAGTATTTT.